A selection of T cell receptor beta chains follows, all from one sample in a study of blood T cell repertoires in COVID-19. Profiled with immunoSEQ multiplex PCR; TCRdb holds only in-frame clones, not every one. The sample includes just over 350,000 clones, approximately 86% of them seen just once. Material: peripheral blood. These receptors came from a woman aged 60-75 years with COVID-19, enrolled during active disease. The conserved cysteine and the conserved F or W are not part of the CDR3 here. D genes are given only for firm matches. Where a row states a size, it is once, few, many or the class of an expanded clone; other rows omit it.

TRBV11-3	TRBD1	NA	TRBJ1-1	ASSPGQMNTEAF
TRBV7-3	NA	NA	TRBJ2-2	ASSLSTGSTGELF
TRBV27	NA	NA	TRBJ2-1	ASSSSDSSAEQF
TRBV5-1	TRBD1	once	TRBJ1-2	ASSLSDRGLGGYT
TRBV13	NA	NA	TRBJ1-3	ASSLDGRGGRDSGNTIY
TRBV12-5	NA	NA	TRBJ1-5	ASGPAVGQGQPQH
TRBV18	TRBD1	NA	TRBJ2-7	ASSPGDRDEQY
TRBV7-2	TRBD1	NA	TRBJ2-3	ASSLESTGATDTQY
TRBV7-8	TRBD2	NA	TRBJ2-3	ASSIGLAGTDTQY
TRBV6-2/TRBV6-3	NA	NA	TRBJ1-1	ASSYMNTEAF
TRBV6-5	NA	NA	TRBJ1-4	ASSYSGGGEKLF
TRBV7-2	TRBD2	NA	TRBJ2-7	ASRAGSGAYEQY
TRBV19	NA	once	TRBJ2-2	ASSTMDRGRTGELF
TRBV3-1/TRBV3-2	TRBD1	NA	TRBJ2-7	ASSPGGYEQY
TRBV27	NA	NA	TRBJ2-7	ASSPQGDEQY
TRBV7-9	NA	NA	TRBJ1-1	ASSRLTEAF
TRBV7-9	NA	NA	TRBJ2-7	ASSSTGHPFY
TRBV18	TRBD1	NA	TRBJ2-7	ASSPFTGDIAYEQY
TRBV4-2	TRBD2	NA	TRBJ2-1	ASSQGGGGFYNEQF
TRBV6-6	NA	NA	TRBJ2-7	ASSNPTSGLYEQY
TRBV5-4	TRBD1	NA	TRBJ1-2	ASSADRRSYGYT
TRBV18	TRBD1	NA	TRBJ1-1	ASSPSAGGPKNTEAF
TRBV2	NA	NA	TRBJ1-2	ASSDSGYGYT
TRBV13	NA	NA	TRBJ1-5	ASSLGGGNQPQH
TRBV7-9	TRBD1	NA	TRBJ2-1	ASPGQGSYNEQF
TRBV28	NA	NA	TRBJ1-2	ASSPQGGSYGYT
TRBV5-1	NA	NA	TRBJ2-7	ASSRFTGTYEQY
TRBV5-1	NA	NA	TRBJ2-5	ASSSQGTSETQY
TRBV5-4	TRBD2	NA	TRBJ2-1	ASSLGASGGQALYNEQF
TRBV4-1	TRBD1	NA	TRBJ1-3	ASSQLRGGNTIY
TRBV9	TRBD2	NA	TRBJ2-5	ASSVGPGGSLVQETQY
TRBV27	NA	NA	TRBJ1-1	ASSLTGRGGTEAF
TRBV5-1	NA	NA	TRBJ1-5	ASSSGLSNQPQH
TRBV6-2/TRBV6-3	NA	NA	TRBJ1-5	ASSYVINQPQH
TRBV12-5	TRBD1	NA	TRBJ1-4	ASGPGQGREKLF
TRBV11-2	TRBD1	once	TRBJ1-1	ASSHHGQGTEAF
TRBV19	NA	NA	TRBJ2-7	ASSISGVVNYEQY
TRBV2	TRBD1	NA	TRBJ2-3	ASRLTGGWDTQY
TRBV7-8	NA	NA	TRBJ1-2	ASSLVGGPNYGYT
TRBV29-1	TRBD1	NA	TRBJ2-1	SVYRDRGTNEQF
TRBV9	TRBD2	NA	TRBJ2-1	ASSVAPNREGYNEQF
TRBV5-1	NA	NA	TRBJ1-6	ASSLAEAADNTNSPLH
TRBV7-9	TRBD1	NA	TRBJ1-1	ASSQRQGDTEAF
TRBV7-6	NA	once	TRBJ2-7	ASSGGGDEQY